These T cell receptor beta chains were read from a single sample in a study of blood T cell repertoires in COVID-19. Data came from immunoSEQ multiplex PCR; TCRdb stores just in-frame clones and leaves some out. The table includes 110,000 or so clones, 81% detected once. Material for sequencing was peripheral blood. The receptors were sampled from a human donor in a cohort sampled during active COVID-19. CDR3s include the opening cysteine and the closing phenylalanine or tryptophan. A D gene is named only where the DNA matches it firmly. Only some rows state a clone size, as once, few, many or a class for expanded clones.

15 TRBJ2-1 TRBD2 TRBV6-2/TRBV6-3 NA TGTGCCAGCAGTTACAGCGGGGGGGCGGTTGGTGAGCAGTTCTTC CASSYSGGAVGEQFF
15 TRBJ2-1 NA TRBV4-3 few TGCGCCAGCAGCCTAATGTTGTCGGGTTTGGGTGAGCAGTTCTTC CASSLMLSGLGEQFF
14 TRBJ1-1 NA TRBV19 NA TGTGCCAGTAGTCCCTCGGGGGGAGGCACTGAAGCTTTCTTT CASSPSGGGTEAFF
17 TRBJ2-7 NA TRBV21-1 NA TGTGCCAGCACCATAAGCGGGGCCCTTCGACCCTCTTACGAGCAGTACTTC CASTISGALRPSYEQYF
13 TRBJ2-5 NA TRBV28 NA TGTGCCTCTAGGGGATTCCCTCAAGAGACCCAGTACTTC CASRGFPQETQYF
15 TRBJ1-2 NA TRBV28 NA TGTGCCAGCAGTTGGGGAGGGGCCGCGACCTGTGGCTACACCTTC CASSWGGAATCGYTF
12 TRBJ2-7 NA TRBV19 NA TGTGCCAGTAGTATAAACACCTACGAGCAGTACTTC CASSINTYEQYF
14 TRBJ1-5 TRBD1 TRBV6-5 NA TGTGCCAGCAGTTTTGGACAGGGACTTCAGCCCCAGCATTTT CASSFGQGLQPQHF
15 TRBJ2-5 TRBD1 TRBV5-1 NA TGCGCCAGCAGCTTACAGGGGGCCCGAGCTGAGACCCAGTACTTC CASSLQGARAETQYF
18 TRBJ1-5 TRBD1 TRBV15 once TGTGCCACCAGCAGAGACCGACAGGGCCCGGTTACGAATCAGCCCCAGCATTTT CATSRDRQGPVTNQPQHF
14 TRBJ2-5 TRBD2 TRBV2 NA TGTGCCAGCAGTGGCCAACTAGCGCTGGAGACCCAGTACTTC CASSGQLALETQYF
16 TRBJ1-2 TRBD1 TRBV18 few TGTGCCAGCTCACCACGGGACAGGGGCCTTAACTATGGCTACACCTTC CASSPRDRGLNYGYTF
13 TRBJ2-1 TRBD1 TRBV15 NA TGTGCCACCAGCAGCGGACAGGTCTATGAGCAGTTCTTC CATSSGQVYEQFF
14 TRBJ2-7 NA TRBV15 NA TGTGCCACCAGCAACACAGGGTTATCCTACGAGCAGTACTTC CATSNTGLSYEQYF
15 TRBJ1-5 NA TRBV15 few TGTGCCACCAGCGCTGTCAGGGCAGGCAATCAGCCCCAGCATTTT CATSAVRAGNQPQHF
15 TRBJ2-7 NA TRBV7-9 NA TGTGCCAGCAGCTTACCGTCAGGACAGTCCTACGAGCAGTACTTC CASSLPSGQSYEQYF
13 TRBJ1-2 TRBD1 TRBV3-1/TRBV3-2 NA TGTGCCAGCAGCCTTGGGACAGGACCTGGCTACACCTTC CASSLGTGPGYTF
15 TRBJ1-6 TRBD1 TRBV7-2 few TGTGCCAGCAGCGGACAGGGGGTCGGCAATTCACCCCTCCACTTT CASSGQGVGNSPLHF
15 TRBJ1-1 TRBD1 TRBV6-5 NA TGTGCCAGCAACACTGCGGACAGGTTGGGCTCTAAAGCTTTCTTT CASNTADRLGSKAFF
16 TRBJ2-2 TRBD1 TRBV6-6 NA TGTGCCAGCCACGCCAAGACAGGGGCGAACACCGGGGAGCTGTTTTTT CASHAKTGANTGELFF
17 TRBJ1-6 TRBD1 TRBV9 few TGTGCCAGCAGCGTAGGCCACCGGGACAGCTATAATTCACCCCTCCACTTT CASSVGHRDSYNSPLHF
13 TRBJ1-5 NA TRBV6-5 NA TGTGCCAGCACCCCTGGGAGAAATCAGCCCCAGCATTTT CASTPGRNQPQHF
13 TRBJ1-1 NA TRBV30 NA TGTGCCTGGAGTCTCGACAGAATCACTGAAGCTTTCTTT CAWSLDRITEAFF
13 TRBJ1-1 NA TRBV7-9 NA TGTGCCAGCAGCGTTCGTCCGAACACTGAAGCTTTCTTT CASSVRPNTEAFF
15 TRBJ1-2 TRBD1 TRBV9 NA TGTGCCAGCAGCCACGGGACAGAAAGGGACTATGGCTACACCTTC CASSHGTERDYGYTF
17 TRBJ1-4 TRBD1 TRBV4-3 NA TGCGCCAGCAGCCAAGATGCTTTACAGGGGTACGGTGAAAAACTGTTTTTT CASSQDALQGYGEKLFF
15 TRBJ2-7 NA TRBV5-5 NA TGTGCCAGCAGCTTGCTAGCCTTGAGCTCCTACGAGCAGTACTTC CASSLLALSSYEQYF
17 TRBJ1-3 NA TRBV3-1/TRBV3-2 NA TGTGCCAGCAGCCGGAGAGGGACTTCACACTCTGGAAACACCATATATTTT CASSRRGTSHSGNTIYF
15 TRBJ2-1 TRBD2 TRBV3-1/TRBV3-2 NA TGTGCCAGCAGCCCGACTAGCGGAGCTTACAATGAGCAGTTCTTC CASSPTSGAYNEQFF
13 TRBJ1-2 NA TRBV6-2/TRBV6-3 NA TGTGCCAGCAGCCATAGCGCAAACTATGGCTACACCTTC CASSHSANYGYTF
14 TRBJ1-6 NA TRBV4-3 NA TGCGCCAGCAGCCAAAACAAATATAATTCACCCCTCCACTTT CASSQNKYNSPLHF
14 TRBJ2-1 NA TRBV10-3 NA TGTGCCATAACTCCTAGCGTAGACTACAATGAGCAGTTCTTC CAITPSVDYNEQFF
12 TRBJ1-4 TRBD1 TRBV3-1/TRBV3-2 NA TGTGCCAGCAGCTACACAGGGGCCCAACTGTTTTTT CASSYTGAQLFF
16 TRBJ2-1 NA TRBV18 NA TGTGCCAGCTCACCAATGGCGGGCCGATCCTACAATGAGCAGTTCTTC CASSPMAGRSYNEQFF
16 TRBJ2-3 TRBD2 TRBV5-1 NA TGCGCCAGCAGCTCCGGACTAGCGGGCAGCACAGATACGCAGTATTTT CASSSGLAGSTDTQYF
13 TRBJ1-2 NA TRBV7-2 NA TGTGCCAGCAGCAGCGACGGTAACTATGGCTACACCTTC CASSSDGNYGYTF
16 TRBJ1-1 TRBD1 TRBV2 NA TGTGCCAGCAGTCTCGGGACAGCTTACATGAACACTGAAGCTTTCTTT CASSLGTAYMNTEAFF
14 TRBJ2-3 NA TRBV9 few TGTGCCAGCAGTGCCTGGCTAGCGACAGATACGCAGTATTTT CASSAWLATDTQYF
10 TRBJ1-1 NA TRBV20-1 NA TGCAGTGCTCAGACTACGGGGGCTTTCTTT CSAQTTGAFF